These T cell receptor beta chains were read from a single sample in a study of blood T cell repertoires in COVID-19. Produced via immunoSEQ multiplex PCR; TCRdb's table is partial and in-frame only. Among 75,000 to 90,000 clones listed, 80% were seen once. Sequenced sample: peripheral blood. The receptors come from a woman between 65 and 79 years old with acute or convalescent COVID-19. Both conserved end residues are part of each CDR3. A D gene is named only where the DNA matches it firmly. Clone size is shown for a subset of rows, as once, few, many or a class of expanded clone.

TRBJ2-7 | . | . | TRBV5-5 | CASSFEQGHYEQYF | TGTGCCAGCAGCTTCGAACAGGGCCACTACGAGCAGTACTTC
TRBJ2-1 | TRBD1 | . | TRBV11-2 | CASNPTGGNEQFF | TGTGCCAGCAACCCGACAGGGGGGAATGAGCAGTTCTTC
TRBJ1-4 | . | . | TRBV15 | CATKRTATNEKLFF | TGTGCCACTAAGAGGACAGCAACTAATGAAAAACTGTTTTTT
TRBJ1-3 | . | . | TRBV6-4 | CASTPHRGDGNTIYF | TGTGCCAGCACTCCCCACCGGGGAGACGGAAACACCATATATTTT
TRBJ1-1 | . | . | TRBV6-5 | CANRVTGNTEAFF | TGTGCCAACAGAGTTACAGGGAACACTGAAGCTTTCTTT
TRBJ2-4 | . | . | TRBV5-4 | CASSLERNIQYF | TGTGCCAGCAGCTTAGAACGGAACATTCAGTACTTC
TRBJ1-3 | . | once | TRBV2 | CASSDRGGGTGNTIYF | TGTGCCAGCAGTGATAGGGGAGGAGGGACTGGAAACACCATATATTTT
TRBJ1-2 | TRBD1 | few | TRBV9 | CASSVGVSTDREDGYTF | TGTGCCAGCAGCGTGGGGGTGTCTACCGACAGGGAGGATGGCTACACCTTC
TRBJ1-5 | . | . | TRBV4-1 | CASSQGENNQPQHF | TGCGCCAGCAGCCAAGGTGAGAACAATCAGCCCCAGCATTTT
TRBJ2-1 | TRBD1 | . | TRBV5-5 | CASSLEGQGATRYNEQFF | TGTGCCAGCAGCTTGGAAGGACAGGGGGCTACAAGATACAATGAGCAGTTCTTC
TRBJ1-1 | . | . | TRBV5-1 | CASSSRVNTEAFF | TGCGCCAGCAGCTCGAGGGTAAACACTGAAGCTTTCTTT
TRBJ1-5 | . | . | TRBV7-9 | CASSLTSNSNQPQHF | TGTGCCAGCAGCCTTACATCAAATAGCAATCAGCCCCAGCATTTT
TRBJ1-6 | TRBD1 | . | TRBV2 | CASSFRQGAPNSPLHF | TGTGCCAGCAGTTTTCGACAGGGGGCACCTAATTCACCCCTCCACTTT
TRBJ1-5 | TRBD1 | . | TRBV28 | CASSLWYRPGQGYGEGQPQHF | TGTGCCAGCAGTTTATGGTATAGACCGGGACAGGGATATGGTGAGGGTCAGCCCCAGCATTTT
TRBJ2-7 | TRBD1 | . | TRBV19 | CASSKWTGGGLDEQYF | TGTGCCAGTAGTAAGTGGACAGGGGGCGGTTTGGACGAGCAGTACTTC
TRBJ1-2 | . | . | TRBV29-1 | CSVLAPGANYGYTF | TGCAGCGTACTAGCCCCCGGAGCAAACTATGGCTACACCTTC
TRBJ1-6 | TRBD1 | . | TRBV7-6 | CASSLVTPDRGDSPLHF | TGTGCCAGCAGCTTAGTCACTCCCGACAGGGGTGATTCACCCCTCCACTTT
TRBJ1-1 | . | once | TRBV7-3 | CASSLGHPNTEAFF | TGTGCCAGCAGCTTAGGGCATCCGAACACTGAAGCTTTCTTT
TRBJ2-7 | . | . | TRBV19 | CASSIDGRNFYEQYF | TGTGCCAGTAGTATAGATGGCAGGAACTTCTACGAGCAGTACTTC
TRBJ1-5 | . | . | TRBV19 | CASSMFVDGGQPQHF | TGTGCCAGTAGTATGTTCGTGGATGGCGGACAGCCCCAGCATTTT
TRBJ2-7 | . | once | TRBV10-1 | CASSELKRPEQYF | TGCGCCAGCAGTGAGTTAAAGCGACCGGAGCAGTACTTC
TRBJ1-1 | . | . | TRBV5-4 | CASSLGRLMNTEAFF | TGTGCCAGCAGCTTGGGGCGGCTTATGAACACTGAAGCTTTCTTT
TRBJ1-2 | . | . | TRBV4-2 | CASSQDSSNYGYTF | TGTGCCAGCAGCCAAGATAGTTCAAACTATGGCTACACCTTC
TRBJ1-5 | . | . | TRBV2 | CASSDRQGQPQHF | TGTGCCAGCAGTGATCGGCAGGGACAGCCCCAGCATTTT
TRBJ2-5 | TRBD2 | . | TRBV9 | CASSVGGSGGLRETQYF | TGTGCCAGCAGCGTAGGAGGTAGCGGGGGGTTAAGGGAGACCCAGTACTTC
TRBJ2-2 | TRBD1 | . | TRBV19 | CASSTGGNGELFF | TGTGCCAGTAGTACAGGGGGCAACGGGGAGCTGTTTTTT
TRBJ1-5 | . | . | TRBV2 | CASSATGRNQPQHF | TGTGCCAGCAGCGCCACAGGGCGCAATCAGCCCCAGCATTTT
TRBJ1-3 | TRBD1 | once | TRBV7-2 | CASSVDRDLSGNTIYF | TGTGCCAGCAGCGTCGACAGGGACCTCTCTGGAAACACCATATATTTT
TRBJ1-4 | TRBD1 | . | TRBV4-1 | CASSQSRTGQGEKLFF | TGCGCCAGCAGCCAATCACGAACGGGACAGGGAGAAAAACTGTTTTTT
TRBJ1-2 | TRBD1 | . | TRBV6-1 | CASSEGRGVGGYTF | TGTGCCAGCAGTGAAGGCAGGGGGGTTGGGGGCTACACCTTC
TRBJ1-1 | . | once | TRBV6-2/TRBV6-3 | CASSSLSRTEAFF | TGTGCCAGCAGTTCCTTAAGCAGGACTGAAGCTTTCTTT
TRBJ2-1 | . | once | TRBV9 | CASSSRSYNEQFF | TGTGCCAGCAGCTCTCGCTCCTACAATGAGCAGTTCTTC
TRBJ1-6 | TRBD1 | . | TRBV18 | CASSEEGQGSSPLHF | TGTGCCAGCTCGGAAGAAGGACAGGGTAGCTCACCCCTCCACTTT
TRBJ1-1 | . | . | TRBV5-1 | CASSLGGEITEAFF | TGCGCCAGCAGCTTGGGGGGCGAAATCACTGAAGCTTTCTTT
TRBJ2-2 | . | . | TRBV15 | CATSSHRAAGELFF | TGTGCCACCAGCTCTCACAGGGCGGCCGGGGAGCTGTTTTTT
TRBJ2-2 | TRBD1 | . | TRBV7-9 | CASSLLTGAGELFF | TGTGCCAGCAGCTTACTTACAGGGGCCGGGGAGCTGTTTTTT
TRBJ2-7 | . | . | TRBV29-1 | CSVLDRQSPYEQYF | TGCAGCGTTTTAGATCGACAGAGCCCCTACGAGCAGTACTTC
TRBJ1-1 | TRBD1 | . | TRBV12-3/TRBV12-4 | CASRGQGTEAFF | TGTGCCAGCAGGGGACAGGGAACTGAAGCTTTCTTT
TRBJ1-1 | . | . | TRBV11-3 | CASSFSRRGATEAFF | TGTGCCAGCAGCTTCTCCCGTAGGGGCGCCACTGAAGCTTTCTTT
TRBJ2-3 | TRBD1 | . | TRBV11-1 | CASSSGQGTDTQYF | TGTGCCAGCAGCTCAGGACAGGGCACAGATACGCAGTATTTT
TRBJ2-6 | TRBD1 | . | TRBV7-7 | CASSNDRAGANVLTF | TGTGCTAGCAGCAACGACAGGGCTGGGGCCAACGTCCTGACTTTC
TRBJ2-5 | . | . | TRBV24-1 | CATSDLLETQYF | TGTGCCACCAGTGATTTGCTTGAGACCCAGTACTTC
TRBJ2-3 | TRBD2 | . | TRBV27 | CASRPSGGTMDTQYF | TGTGCCAGCAGACCCAGCGGGGGGACGATGGATACGCAGTATTTT
TRBJ2-7 | TRBD1 | . | TRBV7-9 | CASSSRTGSNEQYF | TGTGCCAGCAGCTCCCGGACAGGGTCGAACGAGCAGTACTTC
TRBJ1-1 | . | . | TRBV19 | CASNTPGAVGTEAFF | TGTGCCAGTAACACCCCTGGGGCAGTGGGGACTGAAGCTTTCTTT
TRBJ2-3 | TRBD1 | once | TRBV6-6 | CASSRDRGDTQYF | TGTGCCAGCAGCAGGGACAGGGGAGATACGCAGTATTTT
TRBJ2-2 | . | . | TRBV5-1 | CASRDSDTGELFF | TGCGCCAGCAGGGACAGTGACACCGGGGAGCTGTTTTTT
TRBJ2-5 | TRBD2 | . | TRBV4-2 | CASSGSGGRMETQYF | TGTGCCAGCAGCGGTAGCGGGGGGCGCATGGAGACCCAGTACTTC
TRBJ2-6 | . | once | TRBV27 | CASSRTVPLSGANVLTF | TGTGCCAGCAGTAGGACAGTCCCTCTCTCTGGGGCCAACGTCCTGACTTTC
TRBJ1-6 | . | . | TRBV11-2 | CASSTQQSYNSPLHF | TGTGCCAGCAGCACCCAACAGAGCTATAATTCACCCCTCCACTTT
TRBJ2-3 | . | . | TRBV15 | CATSRSGNLQYF | TGTGCCACCAGCAGGTCCGGGAACCTGCAGTATTTT
TRBJ1-1 | . | . | TRBV10-3 | CAIRPQGRDTEAFF | TGTGCCATCAGACCACAGGGCAGGGACACTGAAGCTTTCTTT
TRBJ2-5 | . | . | TRBV5-1 | CASSFVGERETQYF | TGCGCCAGCAGCTTCGTAGGGGAACGAGAGACCCAGTACTTC
TRBJ1-4 | TRBD1 | . | TRBV11-2 | CASSSQQGRFEKLFF | TGTGCCAGCAGCTCACAACAGGGGAGGTTTGAAAAACTGTTTTTT
TRBJ1-1 | TRBD1 | few | TRBV4-3 | CASSQELGGSEAFF | TGCGCCAGCAGCCAAGAATTAGGGGGCAGTGAAGCTTTCTTT
TRBJ2-5 | TRBD2 | . | TRBV6-6 | CASSYSLADQETQYF | TGTGCCAGCAGTTACTCACTAGCGGACCAAGAGACCCAGTACTTC
TRBJ1-2 | TRBD1 | . | TRBV10-2 | CASSESIDRGGYTF | TGCGCCAGCAGTGAGTCCATCGACAGGGGTGGCTACACCTTC
TRBJ1-1 | TRBD1 | . | TRBV29-1 | CSVRTGGNTEAFF | TGCAGCGTAAGGACAGGGGGGAACACTGAAGCTTTCTTT
TRBJ1-3 | . | . | TRBV27 | CASRGSGTGNTIYF | TGTGCCAGCAGGGGTTCAGGAACTGGAAACACCATATATTTT
TRBJ2-1 | . | . | TRBV18 | CASSVSNEQFF | TGTGCCAGCTCGGTTAGTAATGAGCAGTTCTTC